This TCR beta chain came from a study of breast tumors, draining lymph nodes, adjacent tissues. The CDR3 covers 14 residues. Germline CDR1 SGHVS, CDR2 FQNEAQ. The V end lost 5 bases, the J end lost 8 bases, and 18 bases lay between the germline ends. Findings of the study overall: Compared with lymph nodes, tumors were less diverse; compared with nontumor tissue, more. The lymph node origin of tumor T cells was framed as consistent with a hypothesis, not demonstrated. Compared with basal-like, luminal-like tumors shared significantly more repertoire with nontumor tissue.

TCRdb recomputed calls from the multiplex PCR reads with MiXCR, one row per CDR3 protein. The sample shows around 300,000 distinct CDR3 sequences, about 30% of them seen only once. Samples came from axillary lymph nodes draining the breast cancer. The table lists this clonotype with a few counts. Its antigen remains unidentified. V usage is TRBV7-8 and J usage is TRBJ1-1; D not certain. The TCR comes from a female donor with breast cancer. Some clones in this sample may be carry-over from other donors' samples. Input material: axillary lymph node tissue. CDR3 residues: CASSPAGWQREAFF. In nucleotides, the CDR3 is TGTGCCAGCAGCCCCGCGGGTTGGCAGAGAGAAGCTTTCTTT.